One and the same sample provided the 6 T cell receptor beta chains below, sequenced in a study of chemoradiotherapy in HPV16-positive cancers. Sequencing used immunoSEQ multiplex PCR; TCRdb keeps in-frame clones, though not all of them. The table has 5,000 to 7,500 clones, around 83% seen once. This specimen consisted of tumor tissue, obtained from a patient who underwent chemoradiotherapy. These receptors all come from a human donor with HPV-associated anogenital cancer.

Only a few counts were recorded for this clone. V usage is TRBV11-2 and J usage is TRBJ2-5; D unresolved. Trimming removed 1 base from V and 5 bases from J, with 11 bases in between. Germline CDR1 SGHAT, CDR2 FQNNGV. The CDR3 is made up of 14 amino acids. The CDR3 loop is CASSLGSLGETQYF. Here the CDR3 DNA reads TGTGCCAGCAGCTTAGGTAGCTTGGGGGAGACCCAGTACTTC.

The V gene is TRBV11-2, the J gene TRBJ2-3; 12 bases map to TRBD2. This CDR3 has 16 amino acids. Germline V lookup: CDR1 SGHAT, CDR2 FQNNGV. After removal of 7 bases from V and 5 bases from J, the junction contained 10 bases not matched to a gene. Here the CDR3 reads CASTSRLAGVVDTQYF. The CDR3 coding sequence is TGTGCCAGCACCTCCCGACTAGCGGGGGTCGTAGATACGCAGTATTTT.

The V and J genes are TRBV4-2 and TRBJ1-4; D uncertain. Trimming took 1 base from V and 6 from J, leaving 12 bases between them. The CDR3 loop spans 15 amino acids. Looked up from germline, CDR1 is LGHNA and CDR2 is YNFKEQ. For the CDR3, the DNA is TGTGCCAGCAGCCAAGGGCCCCTTGGGTATGAAAAACTGTTTTTT. The encoded protein is CASSQGPLGYEKLFF.

This chain connects TRBV6-4 to TRBJ2-3; 7 nucleotides line up with TRBD2. Germline V lookup: CDR1 MRHNA, CDR2 SNTAGT. The CDR3 is 15 amino acids. The V and J ends lost 4 bases and 0 bases, in that order; junction bases with no gene match: 4. The CDR3 protein is CASSGIAGSTDTQYF. CDR3 DNA sequence: TGTGCCAGCAGTGGAATAGCGGGTAGCACAGATACGCAGTATTTT.

CDR3 in amino acids: CASSPWTSGRYEQYF. The CDR3 DNA follows: TGTGCCAGCAGTCCCTGGACTAGCGGGCGTTACGAGCAGTACTTC. The rearrangement joins TRBV28 to TRBJ2-7; 11 bases match TRBD2. The CDR3 totals 15 residues. The germline V gene has CDR1 MDHEN and CDR2 SYDVKM. Trimming removed 5 bases from V and 4 bases from J; junction bases left unmatched: 7.

The chain carries TRBV11-2 and TRBJ1-5; no clear D. Trimming removed 5 bases from V and 0 bases from J, with 8 bases in between. This CDR3 region has 14 residues. The V gene's germline CDR1 is SGHAT and CDR2 FQNNGV. CDR3 nucleotide sequence: TGTGCCAGCAGCACTGAGAATAGCAATCAGCCCCAGCATTTT. Protein: CASSTENSNQPQHF.